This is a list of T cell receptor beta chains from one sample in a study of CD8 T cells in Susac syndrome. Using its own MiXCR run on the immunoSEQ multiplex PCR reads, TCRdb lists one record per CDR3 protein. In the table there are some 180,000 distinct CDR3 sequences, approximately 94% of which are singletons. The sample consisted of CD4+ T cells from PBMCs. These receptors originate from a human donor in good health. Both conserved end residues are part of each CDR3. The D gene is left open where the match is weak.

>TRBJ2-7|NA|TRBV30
TGTGCCTGGACAGGGCAGACTGGCTACGAGCAGTACTTC
CAWTGQTGYEQYF
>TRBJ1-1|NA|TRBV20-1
TGCAGGGATTCACAGGGAGGGGGTGAAGCTTTCTTT
CRDSQGGGEAFF
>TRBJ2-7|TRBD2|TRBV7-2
TGTGCCAGCAGCTCGCGGACTAGCGTCCCCGGCGAGCAGTACTTC
CASSSRTSVPGEQYF
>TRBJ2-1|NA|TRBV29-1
TGCAGCGTTGAAGATGAGTTTCGGGGAAGTCCGAACGATGAGCAGTTCTTC
CSVEDEFRGSPNDEQFF
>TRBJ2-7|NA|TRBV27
TGTGCCAGCAGACCACGGACAGTCTACGAGCAGTACTTC
CASRPRTVYEQYF
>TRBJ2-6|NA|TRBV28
TGTGCCAGCAATTCGGCAGGGAGCTCTGGGGCCAACGTCCTGACTTTC
CASNSAGSSGANVLTF
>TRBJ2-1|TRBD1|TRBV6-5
TGTGCCAGCAGTTTGGAGACAGGGGGGGACAATGAGCAGTTCTTC
CASSLETGGDNEQFF
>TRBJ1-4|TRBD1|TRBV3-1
TGTGCCAGCAGCCAGCGACAGGGGATTAATGAAAAACTGTTTTTT
CASSQRQGINEKLFF
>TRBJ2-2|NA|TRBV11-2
TGTGCCAGCAGCACCACCGGGGAGCTGTTTTTT
CASSTTGELFF
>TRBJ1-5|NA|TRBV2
TGTGCCAGCAGTGTAAGGACGGGAAATCAGCCCCAGCATTTT
CASSVRTGNQPQHF
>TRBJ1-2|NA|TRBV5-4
TGTGCCAGCAGCTTGTCCAGGAACTATGGCTACACCTTC
CASSLSRNYGYTF
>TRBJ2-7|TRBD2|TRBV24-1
TGTGCCACCAGTGATTCGTCGACTAGCGGGAGGGCCGAGCAGTACTTC
CATSDSSTSGRAEQYF
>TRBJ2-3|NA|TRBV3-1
TGTGCCAGCAGCCCGATGGGGACAGATACGCAGTATTTT
CASSPMGTDTQYF
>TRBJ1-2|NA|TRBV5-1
TGCGCCAGCAGCCCGATGGGTACAGAGAACTATGGCTACACCTTC
CASSPMGTENYGYTF
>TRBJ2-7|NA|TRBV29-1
TGCAGCGTTAGGGGGAGGTCCCTCTCCTACGAGCAGTACTTC
CSVRGRSLSYEQYF
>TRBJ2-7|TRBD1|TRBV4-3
TGCGCCAGCAGCCAAGTCCTTTCCGACAGGGCCGCCTACGAGCAGTACTTC
CASSQVLSDRAAYEQYF
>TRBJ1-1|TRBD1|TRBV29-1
TGCAGCGGGATGACAGGGGAGTGGCCTGAAGCTTTCTTT
CSGMTGEWPEAFF
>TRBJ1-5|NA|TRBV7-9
TGTGCCAGCAGACGGACACCAGAGGAGCCCCAGCATTTT
CASRRTPEEPQHF
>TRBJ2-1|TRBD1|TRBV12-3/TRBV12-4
TGTGCCAGTACCGGGACAGTCAATGAGCAGTTCTTC
CASTGTVNEQFF
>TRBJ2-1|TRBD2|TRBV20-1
TGCAGTGCACCTAAGGCCCTAGCGGGAGAGAACAATGAGCAGCTCTTC
CSAPKALAGENNEQLF
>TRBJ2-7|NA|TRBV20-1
TGCAGTGTCCCGTCCTGGGGCGAGCAGTACTTC
CSVPSWGEQYF
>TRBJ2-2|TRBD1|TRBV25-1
TGTGCCAGCGACAGGGGAAAGGCCGGGGAGCTGTTTTTT
CASDRGKAGELFF
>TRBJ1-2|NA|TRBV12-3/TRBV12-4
TGTGCCAGCAGCCCGCCCTCAGGTTATGGCTACACCTTC
CASSPPSGYGYTF
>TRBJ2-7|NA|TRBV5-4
TGTGCCAGCAGCCCCGTGGGCCGGGACGAGCAGTACTTC
CASSPVGRDEQYF
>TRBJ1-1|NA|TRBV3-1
TGTGCCAGCAGTGGGAGAGGCACTGAAGCTTTCTTT
CASSGRGTEAFF
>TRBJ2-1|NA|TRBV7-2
TGTGCCAGCAGCCCCCCCCGGGACTTCGCCCTGGGTGAGCAGTTCTTC
CASSPPRDFALGEQFF
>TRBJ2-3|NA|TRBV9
TGTGCCAGCAGCGTTGTGGGAAGCACAGATACGCAGTATTTT
CASSVVGSTDTQYF
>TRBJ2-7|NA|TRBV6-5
TGTGCCAGCAGCCCCTATGACTTCTACGAGCAGTACTTC
CASSPYDFYEQYF